A selection of T cell receptor beta chains follows, all from one sample in a study of blood T cell repertoires in COVID-19. Profiled with immunoSEQ multiplex PCR; TCRdb holds only in-frame clones, not every one. The table includes some 90,000 clones, roughly nine tenths detected once. The sequencing input was peripheral blood. These receptors were taken from a woman at least 80 years old with active COVID-19. Each CDR3 is given with its conserved first and last residue. Fields, in order: V gene, clone size, D gene, J gene, CDR3 DNA, CDR3 protein. The D gene is left open where the match is weak. Only some rows state a clone size, as once, few, many or a class for expanded clones.

v_gene: TRBV5-1
abundance: NA
d_gene: TRBD2
j_gene: TRBJ2-5
CDR3nt: TGCGCCAGCAGCTATCAAAGTGTGGGAGGGGAGACCCAGTACTTC
CDR3aa: CASSYQSVGGETQYF

v_gene: TRBV6-2/TRBV6-3
abundance: NA
d_gene: TRBD2
j_gene: TRBJ2-1
CDR3nt: TGTGCCAGCAGTTACCCCACATTTAGCGGGAGGGCTTGGGATGAGCAGTTCTTC
CDR3aa: CASSYPTFSGRAWDEQFF

v_gene: TRBV7-8
abundance: NA
d_gene: NA
j_gene: TRBJ2-7
CDR3nt: TGTGCCAGCAAAAAAGGGAGCGGGTACGAGCAGTACTTC
CDR3aa: CASKKGSGYEQYF

v_gene: TRBV9
abundance: few
d_gene: TRBD2
j_gene: TRBJ2-7
CDR3nt: TGTGCCAGCAGCGCCGGACTAGTCGACGAGCAGTACTTC
CDR3aa: CASSAGLVDEQYF

v_gene: TRBV24-1
abundance: NA
d_gene: NA
j_gene: TRBJ1-1
CDR3nt: TGTGCCACCACCAGAACTTCGGCTCGGGAGGCTGAAGCTTTCTTT
CDR3aa: CATTRTSAREAEAFF

v_gene: TRBV4-2
abundance: NA
d_gene: NA
j_gene: TRBJ2-1
CDR3nt: TGTGCCAGCAGCCAAGCCGTAGCGAATGAGCAGTTCTTC
CDR3aa: CASSQAVANEQFF

v_gene: TRBV29-1
abundance: NA
d_gene: TRBD2
j_gene: TRBJ2-1
CDR3nt: TGCAGCGTTGAAACTAGCGGGAGTAATGAGCAGTTCTTC
CDR3aa: CSVETSGSNEQFF

v_gene: TRBV3-1/TRBV3-2
abundance: NA
d_gene: NA
j_gene: TRBJ1-1
CDR3nt: TGTGCCAGCAGCCAAGCGGGGGGGCTTGGCACTGAAGCTTTCTTT
CDR3aa: CASSQAGGLGTEAFF

v_gene: TRBV11-2
abundance: few
d_gene: TRBD1
j_gene: TRBJ1-2
CDR3nt: TGTGCCAGCAGCTTAGATAGGCGACAGGGAGGTGGCTACACCTTC
CDR3aa: CASSLDRRQGGGYTF

v_gene: TRBV2
abundance: NA
d_gene: TRBD2
j_gene: TRBJ2-1
CDR3nt: TGTGCCAGCAGTCAGCGAGCGGGAGGAGGGAACAATGAGCAGTTCTTC
CDR3aa: CASSQRAGGGNNEQFF

v_gene: TRBV5-1
abundance: once
d_gene: TRBD2
j_gene: TRBJ2-1
CDR3nt: TGCGCCAGCAGCTGGAGGGCTAGCGGGAGGGATAATGAGCAGTTCTTC
CDR3aa: CASSWRASGRDNEQFF

v_gene: TRBV6-5
abundance: NA
d_gene: NA
j_gene: TRBJ1-1
CDR3nt: TGTGCCAGCAGTTACGGGGGACTTAACACTGAAGCTTTCTTT
CDR3aa: CASSYGGLNTEAFF

v_gene: TRBV7-9
abundance: NA
d_gene: TRBD2
j_gene: TRBJ2-3
CDR3nt: TGTGCCAGCAGAGTAGCGGGAGGTCAAGATACGCAGTATTTT
CDR3aa: CASRVAGGQDTQYF

v_gene: TRBV11-2
abundance: NA
d_gene: TRBD2
j_gene: TRBJ2-5
CDR3nt: TGTGCCAGCAGCTTAGGTCCGGGAGGTGGCGAGACCCAGTACTTC
CDR3aa: CASSLGPGGGETQYF

v_gene: TRBV9
abundance: NA
d_gene: TRBD1
j_gene: TRBJ1-6
CDR3nt: TGTGCCAGCAGCGGACAGGGAGCGAAGAATTCACCCCTCCACTTT
CDR3aa: CASSGQGAKNSPLHF

v_gene: TRBV2
abundance: NA
d_gene: NA
j_gene: TRBJ1-2
CDR3nt: TGTGCCAGCGCCTATCAAAGGACAGTCATCTATGGCTACACCTTC
CDR3aa: CASAYQRTVIYGYTF

v_gene: TRBV20-1
abundance: NA
d_gene: NA
j_gene: TRBJ1-1
CDR3nt: TGCAGTGCTAGTTACCAGGGACTTATCGACACTGAAGCTTTCTTT
CDR3aa: CSASYQGLIDTEAFF

v_gene: TRBV28
abundance: NA
d_gene: NA
j_gene: TRBJ2-3
CDR3nt: TGTGCCAGCAGTCCCCTCGAGCGAGCTAACACAGATACGCAGTATTTT
CDR3aa: CASSPLERANTDTQYF

v_gene: TRBV18
abundance: NA
d_gene: NA
j_gene: TRBJ1-4
CDR3nt: TGTGCCAGCTCACTTAAGGAAGGGGCAACTAATGAAAAACTGTTTTTT
CDR3aa: CASSLKEGATNEKLFF

v_gene: TRBV28
abundance: NA
d_gene: NA
j_gene: TRBJ1-6
CDR3nt: TGTGCCAGCAGACAGGTCGCTAATTCACCCCTCCACTTT
CDR3aa: CASRQVANSPLHF

v_gene: TRBV15
abundance: NA
d_gene: NA
j_gene: TRBJ1-5
CDR3nt: TGTGCCACCAGCAGAGTTAATAGCAATCAGCCCCAGCATTTT
CDR3aa: CATSRVNSNQPQHF

v_gene: TRBV7-3
abundance: NA
d_gene: TRBD2
j_gene: TRBJ2-1
CDR3nt: TGTGCCAGCAGCTCTATAGCGGGGTCCTACAATGAGCAGTTCTTC
CDR3aa: CASSSIAGSYNEQFF

v_gene: TRBV4-1
abundance: few
d_gene: TRBD2
j_gene: TRBJ2-3
CDR3nt: TGCGCCAGCAGCCAAGATAGCGGGAACTCATGGGATACGCAGTATTTT
CDR3aa: CASSQDSGNSWDTQYF

v_gene: TRBV24-1
abundance: NA
d_gene: TRBD2
j_gene: TRBJ2-5
CDR3nt: TGTGCCACCAGTATTAGCGGGACAGAGACCCAGTACTTC
CDR3aa: CATSISGTETQYF

v_gene: TRBV2
abundance: NA
d_gene: NA
j_gene: TRBJ2-7
CDR3nt: TGTGCCAGCACCGCGGGGCAGACCTACGAGCAGTACTTC
CDR3aa: CASTAGQTYEQYF

v_gene: TRBV11-3
abundance: NA
d_gene: NA
j_gene: TRBJ1-3
CDR3nt: TGTGCCAGCAGCCAGGGGCTCGGAAACACCATATATTTT
CDR3aa: CASSQGLGNTIYF

v_gene: TRBV2
abundance: NA
d_gene: NA
j_gene: TRBJ2-5
CDR3nt: TGTGCCAGCATAAGAGACACAAAAGAGACCCAGTACTTC
CDR3aa: CASIRDTKETQYF

v_gene: TRBV4-3
abundance: NA
d_gene: NA
j_gene: TRBJ2-2
CDR3nt: TGCGCCAGCAGCCAAGTCCCCCCGCAGACCGGGGAGCTGTTTTTT
CDR3aa: CASSQVPPQTGELFF

v_gene: TRBV6-5
abundance: NA
d_gene: TRBD1
j_gene: TRBJ2-3
CDR3nt: TGTGCCAGCAGTTGGCTCGGGACAGGGAGCGCAGATACGCAGTATTTT
CDR3aa: CASSWLGTGSADTQYF

v_gene: TRBV18
abundance: NA
d_gene: NA
j_gene: TRBJ2-3
CDR3nt: TGTGCCAGCTCACCACCGTTAAGCACAGATACGCAGTATTTT
CDR3aa: CASSPPLSTDTQYF

v_gene: TRBV28
abundance: NA
d_gene: NA
j_gene: TRBJ1-1
CDR3nt: TGTGCCAGCAGTTTACAGGACACTGAAGCTTTCTTT
CDR3aa: CASSLQDTEAFF